The clone carrying this T cell receptor (beta chain) came up many times. This entry is derived from a study of T cells after yellow fever vaccination. A single record per CDR3 protein comes from TCRdb applying MiXCR to the 5' RACE reads. The sample carries about 250,000 distinct CDR3 sequences, about 3.9% recorded once. This CDR3 region has 13 residues. Germline values: CDR1 MNHNS, CDR2 SASEGT. V was shortened by 5 bases and J by 3 bases, with 10 bases between the two germline ends. The chain is built from TRBV6-1 and TRBJ1-1; D not certain. The sample in question was PBMCs, obtained 15 days after the yellow fever booster vaccination. The clonotype originates from a man between 18 and 35 years old who received the YFV17D yellow fever vaccine. The CDR3 is CASSKMFDTEAFF. As DNA, the CDR3 is TGTGCCAGCAGTAAGATGTTCGACACTGAAGCTTTCTTT.